Many counts were recorded for the clone carrying this TCR beta chain. No antigen is known for it. Germline V CDR1 and CDR2: MNHNS, SASEGT. The CDR3 sequence is 12 residues long. V was clipped by 8 bases and J by 5 bases, with 13 bases between them. This specimen belongs to a study of early T cells in non-severe SARS-CoV-2 infection. Study information: Sequencing of bulk RNA from unsorted whole blood was done, without chain pairing. Regarding the study as a whole: Missing private and CD4 specificities, VDJdb matching favored anti-spike CD8 responses.

Unique molecular identifiers (one per individual cDNA molecule) were attached. Each CDR3 protein is one row after TCRdb ran MiXCR on the 5' RACE reads. The table has 60,000 or so distinct CDR3 sequences, approximately 9.7% seen once. The chain carries TRBV6-1 and TRBJ2-7; D might be TRBD1 or TRBD2, each matching 5 bases. Sequenced material: whole blood. This clonotype was obtained from an adult who was a healthcare worker with PCR-confirmed SARS-CoV-2 infection or an uninfected control (not recorded which). The CDR3 loop is CASEGPVNEQYF. CDR3 coding DNA: TGTGCCAGCGAGGGGCCCGTCAACGAGCAGTACTTC.